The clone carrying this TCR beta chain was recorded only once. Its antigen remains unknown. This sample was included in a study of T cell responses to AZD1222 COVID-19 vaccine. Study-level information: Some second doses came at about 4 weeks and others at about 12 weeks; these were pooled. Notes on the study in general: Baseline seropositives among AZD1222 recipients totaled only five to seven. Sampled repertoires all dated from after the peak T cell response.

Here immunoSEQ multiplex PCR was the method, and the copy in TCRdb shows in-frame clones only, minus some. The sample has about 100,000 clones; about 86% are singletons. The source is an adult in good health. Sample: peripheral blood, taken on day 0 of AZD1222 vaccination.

CDR3 in DNA: TGTGCCAGCTCCCAGGAGGATAGCAATCAGCCCCAGCATTTT. It yields the protein CASSQEDSNQPQHF. The chain links TRBV18 to TRBJ1-5; no reliable D call. Germline CDR1 KGHSH, CDR2 LQKENI. The ends were cut back, 6 bases at V and 0 bases at J, with 9 bases in the middle. The length of the CDR3 is 14 residues.